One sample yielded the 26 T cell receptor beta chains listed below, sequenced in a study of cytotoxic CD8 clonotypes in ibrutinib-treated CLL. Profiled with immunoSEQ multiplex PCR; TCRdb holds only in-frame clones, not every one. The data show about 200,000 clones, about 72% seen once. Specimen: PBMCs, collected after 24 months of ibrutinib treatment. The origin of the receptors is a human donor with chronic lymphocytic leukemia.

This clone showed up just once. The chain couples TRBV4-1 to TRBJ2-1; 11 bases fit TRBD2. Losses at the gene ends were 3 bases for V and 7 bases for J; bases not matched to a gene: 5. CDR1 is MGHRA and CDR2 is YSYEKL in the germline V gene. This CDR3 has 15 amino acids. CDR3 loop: CASSQRLAGGNEQFF. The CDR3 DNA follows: TGCGCCAGCAGCCAGCGGCTAGCGGGAGGAAATGAGCAGTTCTTC.

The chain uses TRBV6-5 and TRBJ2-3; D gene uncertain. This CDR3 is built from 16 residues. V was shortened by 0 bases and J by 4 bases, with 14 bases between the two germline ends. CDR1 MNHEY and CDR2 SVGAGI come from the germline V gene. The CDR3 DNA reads TGTGCCAGCAGTTACTCCCCAGAACGGATGGCAGATACGCAGTATTTT. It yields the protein CASSYSPERMADTQYF.

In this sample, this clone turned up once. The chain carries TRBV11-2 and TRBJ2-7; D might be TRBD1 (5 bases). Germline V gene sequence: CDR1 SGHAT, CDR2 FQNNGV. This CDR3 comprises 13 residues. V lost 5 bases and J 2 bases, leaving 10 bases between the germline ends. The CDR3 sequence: CASSAGITYEQYF. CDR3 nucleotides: TGTGCCAGCAGCGCAGGGATCACCTACGAGCAGTACTTC.

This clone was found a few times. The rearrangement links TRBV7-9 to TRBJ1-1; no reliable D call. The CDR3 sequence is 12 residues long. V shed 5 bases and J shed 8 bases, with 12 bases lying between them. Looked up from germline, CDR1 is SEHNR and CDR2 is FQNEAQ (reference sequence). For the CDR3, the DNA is TGTGCCAGCAGCCGAGAGGTGGGAGAAGCTTTCTTT. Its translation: CASSREVGEAFF.

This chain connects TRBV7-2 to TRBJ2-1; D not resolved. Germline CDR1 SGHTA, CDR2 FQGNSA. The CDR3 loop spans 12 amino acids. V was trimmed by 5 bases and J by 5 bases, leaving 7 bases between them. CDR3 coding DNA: TGTGCCAGCAGCAAGATCAACAATGAGCAGTTCTTC. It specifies CASSKINNEQFF.

The chain's CDR3 is CASSVVTTDTQYF. Here the CDR3 DNA reads TGTGCCAGCAGCGTAGTGACCACAGATACGCAGTATTTT. The genes are TRBV9 and TRBJ2-3, with D hard to call. Germline CDR1 is SGDLS and CDR2 is YYNGEE. The CDR3 sequence is 13 residues long. Trimming shortened V by 0 bases and J by 2 bases, and 4 bases separated the two germline ends.

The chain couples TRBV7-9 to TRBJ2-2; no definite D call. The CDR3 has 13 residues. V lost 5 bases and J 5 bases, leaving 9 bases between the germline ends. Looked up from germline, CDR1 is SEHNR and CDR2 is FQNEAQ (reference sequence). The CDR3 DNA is TGTGCCAGCAGCCATAGCTTAACCGGGGAGCTGTTTTTT. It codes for CASSHSLTGELFF. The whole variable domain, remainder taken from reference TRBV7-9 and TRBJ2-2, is DTGVSQNPRHKITKRGQNVTFRCDPISEHNRLYWYRQTLGQGPEFLTYFQNEAQLEKSRLLSDRFSAERPKGSFSTLEIQRTEQGDSAMYLCASSHSLTGELFFGEGSRLTVL.

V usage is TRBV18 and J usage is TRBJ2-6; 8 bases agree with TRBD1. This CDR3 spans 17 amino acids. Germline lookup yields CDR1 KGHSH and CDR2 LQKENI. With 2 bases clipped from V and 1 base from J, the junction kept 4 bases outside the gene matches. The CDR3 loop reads CASSPIQGASGANVLTF. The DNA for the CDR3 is TGTGCCAGCTCACCAATTCAGGGGGCTTCTGGGGCCAACGTCCTGACTTTC.

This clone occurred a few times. CDR3 bases: TGTGCCAGCGAGTCGGGACAAGGCACAGATACGCAGTATTTT. It specifies CASESGQGTDTQYF. V usage is TRBV28 and J usage is TRBJ2-3, with D perhaps TRBD1 (6 bases). Germline values: CDR1 MDHEN, CDR2 SYDVKM. The CDR3 is made up of 14 amino acids. Between the trimmed V and J ends, which lost 8 bases and 1 base, there was a span of 13 bases. Full variable domain (missing parts from reference TRBV28 and TRBJ2-3): DVKVTQSSRYLVKRTGEKVFLECVQDMDHENMFWYRQDPGLGLRLIYFSYDVKMKEKGDIPEGYSVSREKKERFSLILESASTNQTSMYLCASESGQGTDTQYFGPGTRLTVL.

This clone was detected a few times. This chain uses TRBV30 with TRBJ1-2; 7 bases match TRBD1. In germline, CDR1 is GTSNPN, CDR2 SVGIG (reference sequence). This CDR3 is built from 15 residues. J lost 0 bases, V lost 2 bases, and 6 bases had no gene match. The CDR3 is CAWSIYRGANYGYTF. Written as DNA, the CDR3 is TGTGCCTGGAGTATTTACAGGGGAGCTAACTATGGCTACACCTTC.

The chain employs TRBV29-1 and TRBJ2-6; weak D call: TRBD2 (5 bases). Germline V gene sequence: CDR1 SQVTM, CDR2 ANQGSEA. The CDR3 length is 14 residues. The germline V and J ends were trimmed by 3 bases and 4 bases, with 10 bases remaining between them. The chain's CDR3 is CSVERAGGANVLTF. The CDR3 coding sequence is TGCAGCGTTGAGAGGGCAGGAGGGGCCAACGTCCTGACTTTC.

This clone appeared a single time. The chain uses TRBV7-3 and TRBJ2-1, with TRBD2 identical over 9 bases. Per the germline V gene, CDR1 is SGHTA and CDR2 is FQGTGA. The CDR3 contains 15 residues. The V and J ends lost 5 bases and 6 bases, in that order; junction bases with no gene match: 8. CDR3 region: CASSPGLAPFNEQFF. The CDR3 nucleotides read TGTGCCAGCAGCCCGGGACTAGCCCCCTTCAATGAGCAGTTCTTC.

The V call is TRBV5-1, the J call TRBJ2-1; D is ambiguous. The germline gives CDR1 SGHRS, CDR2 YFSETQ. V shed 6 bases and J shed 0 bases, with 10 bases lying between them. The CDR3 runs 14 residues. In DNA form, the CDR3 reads TGCGCCAGCAATTACGGTGGCTCCTACAATGAGCAGTTCTTC. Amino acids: CASNYGGSYNEQFF.

CDR3 DNA sequence: TGTGCCAGTAGTATACAGAGCAATCAGCCCCAGCATTTT. This gives the protein CASSIQSNQPQHF. The gene calls are TRBV19 and TRBJ1-5; D is unresolved. The CDR3 loop spans 13 amino acids. Looked up from germline, CDR1 is LNHDA and CDR2 is SQIVND (reference sequence). The V and J ends lost 2 bases and 1 base respectively, with 3 bases between them.

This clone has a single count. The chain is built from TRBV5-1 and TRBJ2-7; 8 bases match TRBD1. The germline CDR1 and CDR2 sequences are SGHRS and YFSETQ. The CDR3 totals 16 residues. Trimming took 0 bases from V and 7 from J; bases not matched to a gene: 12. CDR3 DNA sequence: TGCGCCAGCAGCTTGGTACGCCAGGGGGCGAGACAAGAGCAGTACTTC. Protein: CASSLVRQGARQEQYF.

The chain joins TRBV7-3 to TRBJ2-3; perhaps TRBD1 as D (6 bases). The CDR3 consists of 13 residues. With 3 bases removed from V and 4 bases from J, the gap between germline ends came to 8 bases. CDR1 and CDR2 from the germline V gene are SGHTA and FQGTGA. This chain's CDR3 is CASSLDSSDTQYF. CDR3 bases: TGTGCCAGCAGCTTGGACAGCTCAGATACGCAGTATTTT.

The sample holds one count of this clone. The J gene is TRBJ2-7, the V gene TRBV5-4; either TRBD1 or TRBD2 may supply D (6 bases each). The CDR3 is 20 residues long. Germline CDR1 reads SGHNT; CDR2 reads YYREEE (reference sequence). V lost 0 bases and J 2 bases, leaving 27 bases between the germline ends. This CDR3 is CASSLGSMGAGGNLTYEQYF. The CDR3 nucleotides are TGTGCCAGCAGCTTGGGCTCAATGGGGGCCGGGGGAAACCTTACCTACGAGCAGTACTTC. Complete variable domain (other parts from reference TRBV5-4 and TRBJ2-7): ETGVTQSPTHLIKTRGQQVTLRCSSQSGHNTVSWYQQALGQGPQFIFQYYREEENGRGNFPPRFSGLQFPNYSSELNVNALELDDSALYLCASSLGSMGAGGNLTYEQYFGPGTRLTVT.

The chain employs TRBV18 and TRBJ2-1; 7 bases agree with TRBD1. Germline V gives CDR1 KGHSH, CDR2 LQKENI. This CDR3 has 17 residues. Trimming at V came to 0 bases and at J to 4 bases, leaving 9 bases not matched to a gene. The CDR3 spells CASSPPSRTGVYNEQFF. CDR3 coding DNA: TGTGCCAGCTCACCACCGTCCCGGACAGGAGTATACAATGAGCAGTTCTTC.

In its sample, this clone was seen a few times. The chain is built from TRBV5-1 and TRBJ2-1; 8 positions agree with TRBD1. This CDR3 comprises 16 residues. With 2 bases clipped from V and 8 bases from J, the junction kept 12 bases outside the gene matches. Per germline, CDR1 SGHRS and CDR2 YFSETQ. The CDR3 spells CASSLLRDRLWDEQFF. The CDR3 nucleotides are TGCGCCAGCAGCTTACTCCGGGACAGGCTATGGGATGAGCAGTTCTTC.

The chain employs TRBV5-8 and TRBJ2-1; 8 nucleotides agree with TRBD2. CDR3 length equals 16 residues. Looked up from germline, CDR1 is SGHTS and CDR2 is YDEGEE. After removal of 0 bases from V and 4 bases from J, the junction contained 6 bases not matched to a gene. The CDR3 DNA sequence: TGTGCCAGCAGCTTGGGCGGGAGGATCAAATACAATGAGCAGTTCTTC. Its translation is CASSLGGRIKYNEQFF. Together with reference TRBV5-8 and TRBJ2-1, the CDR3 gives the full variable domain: EAGVTQSPTHLIKTRGQQATLRCSPISGHTSVYWYQQALGLGLQFLLWYDEGEERNRGNFPPRFSGRQFPNYSSELNVNALELEDSALYLCASSLGGRIKYNEQFFGPGTRLTVL.

The CDR3 loop reads CATAEPKGTGSYGYTF. The CDR3 region has the DNA TGCGCCACCGCGGAGCCAAAAGGGACAGGGAGCTATGGCTACACCTTC. V usage is TRBV5-1 and J usage is TRBJ1-2, with 9 bases fitting TRBD1. The CDR3 has 16 amino acids. Trimming at V came to 9 bases and at J to 4 bases, leaving 16 bases not matched to a gene. Germline values: CDR1 SGHRS, CDR2 YFSETQ.

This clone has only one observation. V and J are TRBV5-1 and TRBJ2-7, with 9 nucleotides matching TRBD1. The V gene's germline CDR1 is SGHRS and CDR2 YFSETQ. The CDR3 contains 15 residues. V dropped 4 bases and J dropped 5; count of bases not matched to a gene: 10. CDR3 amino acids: CASSVTPGQGDEQYF. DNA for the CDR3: TGCGCCAGCAGCGTAACCCCGGGACAGGGTGACGAGCAGTACTTC.

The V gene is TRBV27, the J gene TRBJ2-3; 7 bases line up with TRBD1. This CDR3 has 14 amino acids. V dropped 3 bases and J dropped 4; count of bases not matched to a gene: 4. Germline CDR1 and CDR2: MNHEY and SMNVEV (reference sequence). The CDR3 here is CASSFHTGADTQYF. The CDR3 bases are TGTGCCAGCAGTTTCCACACAGGGGCAGATACGCAGTATTTT.

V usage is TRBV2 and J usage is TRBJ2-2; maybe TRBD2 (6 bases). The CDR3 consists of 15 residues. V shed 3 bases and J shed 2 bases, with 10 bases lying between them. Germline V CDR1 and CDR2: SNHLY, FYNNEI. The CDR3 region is CASSDRRGNTGELFF. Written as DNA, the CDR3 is TGTGCCAGCAGTGATAGGCGGGGTAACACCGGGGAGCTGTTTTTT.

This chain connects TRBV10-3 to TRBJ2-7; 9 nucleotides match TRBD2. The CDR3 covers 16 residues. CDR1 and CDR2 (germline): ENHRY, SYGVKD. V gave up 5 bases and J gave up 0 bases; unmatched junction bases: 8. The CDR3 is CAISWASGTRSYEQYF. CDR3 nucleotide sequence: TGTGCCATCAGTTGGGCTAGCGGGACTCGCTCCTACGAGCAGTACTTC.

Written as DNA, the CDR3 is TGTGCCAGCAGCGACAGGGTTAATGAAAAACTGTTTTTT. Its protein product is CASSDRVNEKLFF. This chain connects TRBV14 to TRBJ1-4; 7 bases align to TRBD1. The CDR3 runs to 13 residues. The germline gives CDR1 SGHDN, CDR2 FVKESK. V gave up 5 bases and J gave up 4 bases; unmatched junction bases: 1. The full variable domain, its missing parts supplied by reference TRBV14 and TRBJ1-4, is EAGVTQFPSHSVIEKGQTVTLRCDPISGHDNLYWYRRVMGKEIKFLLHFVKESKQDESGMPNNRFLAERTGGTYSTLKVQPAELEDSGVYFCASSDRVNEKLFFGSGTQLSVL.